Described below is a single T cell receptor beta chain sequence and its context. Its antigen is not identified. Version v3.0 of the immunoSEQ assay ran at survey level. Here immunoSEQ multiplex PCR was the method, and the copy in TCRdb shows in-frame clones only, minus some. The sample lists over 30,000 clones, over 60% occurring once. The data belong to a study of long-term antiretroviral therapy in people with HIV. With 2 bases removed from V and 1 base from J, the gap between germline ends came to 11 bases. The V gene's germline CDR1 is LGHNA and CDR2 YNFKEQ. This CDR3 has 15 amino acids. Study-wide findings and caveats: Collection of the blood, which took place between about 2003 and 2017, possibly occurred under older ART regimens.

This material consisted of unsorted PBMCs, taken 2 years after starting antiretroviral therapy. The V and J genes are TRBV4-2 and TRBJ1-1; no firm D call. The source is a woman in her forties or fifties with HIV. CDR3 sequence (DNA): TGTGCCAGCAGCCAATCGCGAAAGGGGAACACTGAAGCTTTCTTT. Protein sequence: CASSQSRKGNTEAFF.